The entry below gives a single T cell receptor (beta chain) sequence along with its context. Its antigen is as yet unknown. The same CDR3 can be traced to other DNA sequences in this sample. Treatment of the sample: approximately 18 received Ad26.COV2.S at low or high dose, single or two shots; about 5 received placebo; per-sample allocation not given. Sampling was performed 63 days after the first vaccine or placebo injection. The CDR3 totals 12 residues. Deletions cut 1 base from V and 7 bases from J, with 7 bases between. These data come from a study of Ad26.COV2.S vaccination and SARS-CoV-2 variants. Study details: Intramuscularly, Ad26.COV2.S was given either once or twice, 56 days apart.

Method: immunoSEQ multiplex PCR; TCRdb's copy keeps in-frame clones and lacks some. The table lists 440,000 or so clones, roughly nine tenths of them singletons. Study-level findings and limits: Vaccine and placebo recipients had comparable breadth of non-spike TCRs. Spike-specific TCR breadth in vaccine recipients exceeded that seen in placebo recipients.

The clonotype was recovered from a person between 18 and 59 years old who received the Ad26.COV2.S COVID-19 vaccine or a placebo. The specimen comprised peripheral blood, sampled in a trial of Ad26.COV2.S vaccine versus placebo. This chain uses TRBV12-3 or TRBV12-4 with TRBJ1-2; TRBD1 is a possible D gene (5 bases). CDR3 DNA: TGTGCCAGCAGTTTAGGGGGCTCTGGCTACACCTTC. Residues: CASSLGGSGYTF.